One and the same sample provided the 23 T cell receptor beta chains below, sequenced in a study of blood T cell dynamics during melanoma immunotherapy. Time point denoted: pre-treatment baseline. TCRdb's copy holds only in-frame clones and misses some; the assay was immunoSEQ multiplex PCR. The sample records some 15,000 clones, 70% to 85% being singletons. This material consisted of blood, taken from a patient treated with checkpoint blockade. Source of these receptors: a human donor with melanoma.

This rearrangement joins TRBV30 to TRBJ2-5; D not resolved. This CDR3 region has 13 residues. V lost 0 bases and J 2 bases, leaving 7 bases between the germline ends. Germline CDR1 is GTSNPN and CDR2 is SVGIG (reference sequence). Written as DNA, the CDR3 is TGTGCCTGGAGTGTCGTGGGTCAAGAGACCCAGTACTTC. It yields the protein CAWSVVGQETQYF.

A single count supports this clone. V gene TRBV29-1 combines with J gene TRBJ2-7; TRBD1 agrees at 11 bases. The V and J ends lost 7 bases and 4 bases, in that order; junction bases with no gene match: 6. The V gene's germline CDR1 is SQVTM and CDR2 ANQGSEA. This CDR3 has 13 residues. This CDR3 is CSAGQGASYEQYF. The CDR3 DNA reads TGCAGCGCAGGACAGGGGGCTTCTTACGAGCAGTACTTC.

J is TRBJ2-7 and V is TRBV5-4; D might be TRBD1 or TRBD2, each matching 5 bases. Germline loops: CDR1 SGHNT, CDR2 YYREEE (reference sequence). This CDR3 spans 14 amino acids. V was clipped by 4 bases and J by 0 bases, with 11 bases between them. The CDR3 loop reads CASSGDGSSYEQYF. The CDR3 DNA follows: TGTGCCAGCAGCGGGGACGGTAGCTCCTACGAGCAGTACTTC.

The rearrangement uses TRBV19 and TRBJ2-2; D is unclear. Per germline, CDR1 LNHDA and CDR2 SQIVND (reference sequence). The CDR3 runs to 15 residues. V lost 2 bases to trimming and J lost 1 base, with 8 bases between them. The CDR3 coding sequence is TGTGCCAGTAGTATACAAGGGAAGAACACCGGGGAGCTGTTTTTT. Residues: CASSIQGKNTGELFF.

This clone was observed a single time. At one end, the junction sequence differs from germline, possibly due to a read error. CDR3 sequence: CASSDSRGRDGYTF. CDR3 sequence (DNA): TGTGCCAGCAGTGACTCAAGGGGGCGAGATGGCTACACCTTC. V usage is TRBV6-6 and J usage is TRBJ1-2, with TRBD1 identical over 7 bases. CDR3 size: 14 residues. CDR1 and CDR2 from the germline V gene are MNHNY and SVGAGI (reference sequence).

The chain carries TRBV7-6 and TRBJ1-1; D uncertain. The CDR3 covers 15 residues. Deletions cut 1 base from V and 3 bases from J, with 12 bases between. Germline V CDR1 and CDR2: SGHVS, FNYEAQ. In DNA form, the CDR3 reads TGTGCCAGCAGCTTAGTTCTGGGCGGGCACACTGAAGCTTTCTTT. Protein: CASSLVLGGHTEAFF.

This chain joins TRBV2 and TRBJ2-1; D uncertain. The germline gives CDR1 SNHLY, CDR2 FYNNEI. The germline V and J ends were trimmed by 3 bases and 3 bases, with 3 bases remaining between them. CDR3 length: 12 amino acids. CDR3 in amino acids: CASSDGYNEQFF. The CDR3, as DNA: TGTGCCAGCAGTGACGGCTACAATGAGCAGTTCTTC.

The chain has TRBV5-4 and TRBJ2-7, with 13 nucleotides matching TRBD2. Germline lookup yields CDR1 SGHNT and CDR2 YYREEE (reference sequence). J gave up 2 bases and V 0 bases, and 2 bases lay outside the gene matches. This CDR3 comprises 16 residues. The DNA for the CDR3 is TGTGCCAGCAGCTTGGGTGGACTAGCGGGAGCCTACGAGCAGTACTTC. Protein: CASSLGGLAGAYEQYF.

This sequence joins TRBV6-1 and TRBJ1-5, with D possibly being TRBD1 (6 bases). CDR3 length equals 16 residues. Trimming cost V 4 bases and J 3 bases, with 16 bases left between them. The germline CDR1 and CDR2 sequences are MNHNS and SASEGT. This CDR3 is CASSAGTPMSNQPQHF. CDR3 DNA sequence: TGTGCCAGCAGTGCCGGGACACCCATGTCCAATCAGCCCCAGCATTTT.

J is TRBJ2-3 and V is TRBV2; D might be TRBD1 (6 bases). Germline V gene lookup returns CDR1 SNHLY and CDR2 FYNNEI. V lost 0 bases and J lost 1, with 11 bases in between. The CDR3 extends over 16 amino acids. The CDR3 loop is CASSEARGGGTDTQYF. The CDR3 DNA reads TGTGCCAGCAGTGAAGCGAGAGGGGGAGGCACAGATACGCAGTATTTT.

This chain connects TRBV11-2 to TRBJ2-7, with D hard to call. The CDR3 has 13 amino acids. Germline CDR1 is SGHAT and CDR2 is FQNNGV. Trimming took off 6 bases at V and 1 base at J, with 10 bases between the two ends. CDR3 bases: TGTGCCAGCAGGGCGTTCGGGTCCTACGAGCAGTACTTC. Translating gives CASRAFGSYEQYF.

This clone was observed once. The V call is TRBV6-1, the J call TRBJ2-7, with D possibly TRBD1 on 5 matching bases. V lost 2 bases and J 3 bases, leaving 11 bases between the germline ends. The germline V gene encodes CDR1 MNHNS and CDR2 SASEGT. This CDR3 region has 14 residues. The CDR3 reads CASSESGRDYEQYF. In DNA, the CDR3 is TGTGCCAGCAGTGAATCCGGCAGGGACTACGAGCAGTACTTC.

CDR3 protein: CASSRQGGMNTEAFF. Here the CDR3 DNA reads TGTGCCAGCAGCCGACAGGGGGGAATGAACACTGAAGCTTTCTTT. The V and J genes are TRBV6-5 and TRBJ1-1; 9 bases align to TRBD1. Trimming removed 6 bases from V and 0 bases from J; junction bases left unmatched: 5. The CDR3 runs to 15 residues. Germline assignment: CDR1 MNHEY and CDR2 SVGAGI.

The V call is TRBV29-1, the J call TRBJ2-3, with D perhaps matching TRBD1 (6 bases). Germline CDR1 reads SQVTM; CDR2 reads ANQGSEA. V lost 5 bases and J 4 bases, leaving 16 bases between the germline ends. The CDR3 is 14 amino acids. The CDR3 sequence is CSVLTGSWADTQYF. The CDR3 coding sequence is TGCAGCGTTCTAACAGGGAGTTGGGCAGATACGCAGTATTTT.

This chain connects TRBV14 to TRBJ2-3; 8 bases are a match to TRBD1. CDR3 size: 15 residues. V was pared by 1 base and J by 2 bases, with 2 bases of the junction left unmatched. The germline V gene encodes CDR1 SGHDN and CDR2 FVKESK. CDR3 amino acids: CASSQGTGSTDTQYF. The DNA for the CDR3 is TGTGCCAGCAGCCAAGGGACAGGGTCCACAGATACGCAGTATTTT.

V and J are TRBV28 and TRBJ1-4; no firm D call. The V gene lost 2 bases and the J gene lost 3 bases, with 1 base spanning the gap. The CDR3 has 12 residues. CDR1 is MDHEN and CDR2 is SYDVKM in the germline V gene. CDR3 DNA sequence: TGTGCCAGCAGTTTACCTAATGAAAAACTGTTTTTT. Protein sequence: CASSLPNEKLFF.

This rearrangement joins TRBV9 to TRBJ2-5; D remains ambiguous. CDR1 and CDR2 (germline): SGDLS, YYNGEE. The CDR3 has 13 amino acids. Trimming took off 4 bases at V and 5 bases at J, with 12 bases between the two ends. CDR3 DNA sequence: TGTGCCAGCAGCCCCCAACCCCAGGAGACCCAGTACTTC. It is translated as CASSPQPQETQYF.

This clone was counted a few times. This chain's CDR3 is CASSFRQGDSNQPQHF. The CDR3 nucleotides read TGTGCCAGTAGTTTTAGACAGGGGGATAGCAATCAGCCCCAGCATTTT. V usage is TRBV19 and J usage is TRBJ1-5; 9 nucleotides align to TRBD1. The CDR3 runs to 16 residues. Trimming removed 5 bases from V and 0 bases from J; junction bases left unmatched: 5. The germline CDR1 and CDR2 sequences are LNHDA and SQIVND (reference sequence).

The gene calls are TRBV9 and TRBJ2-3; no definite D call. From germline, CDR1 is SGDLS and CDR2 YYNGEE. Trimming removed 0 bases from V and 3 bases from J, with 11 bases in between. CDR3 length equals 15 residues. The CDR3 sequence is CASSVAGSATDTQYF. In DNA form, the CDR3 reads TGTGCCAGCAGCGTAGCTGGTTCCGCGACAGATACGCAGTATTTT.

This chain links TRBV7-9 with TRBJ2-3, with D possibly TRBD2 on 6 matching bases. Per germline, CDR1 SEHNR and CDR2 FQNEAQ (reference sequence). V lost 5 bases, J lost 2 bases, and 17 bases lay in between. The CDR3 is made up of 16 amino acids. CDR3 nucleotides: TGTGCCAGCAGCCCGCATGGAGGGGACTCCACAGATACGCAGTATTTT. The encoded protein is CASSPHGGDSTDTQYF.

This clone has a single count. The chain links TRBV27 to TRBJ1-1; no firm D call. The V end was cut by 1 base, the J end by 1 base, with 10 bases between. The germline V gene encodes CDR1 MNHEY and CDR2 SMNVEV (reference sequence). This CDR3 spans 15 amino acids. This chain's CDR3 is CASSLYPSSNTEAFF. The CDR3 coding sequence is TGTGCCAGCAGTTTATACCCATCCTCGAACACTGAAGCTTTCTTT.

This chain uses TRBV7-9 with TRBJ2-3; no firm D call. CDR1 and CDR2 (germline): SEHNR, FQNEAQ (reference sequence). The CDR3 spans 15 residues. The V end lost 3 bases, the J end lost 0 bases, and 10 bases lay between the germline ends. This chain's CDR3 is CASSFRLPSTDTQYF. The CDR3 nucleotides are TGTGCCAGCAGCTTCCGGCTACCTAGCACAGATACGCAGTATTTT.

This clone has more than one count but fewer than ten. CDR3 in DNA: TGTGCCAGCAGAAGCGGGACTTCTGGAAACACCATATATTTT. Its protein product is CASRSGTSGNTIYF. The genes are TRBV2 and TRBJ1-3; the D gene is possibly TRBD1 (5 bases). Germline CDR1 is SNHLY and CDR2 is FYNNEI. The V end was cut by 6 bases, the J end by 1 base, with 10 bases between. CDR3 size: 14 residues.